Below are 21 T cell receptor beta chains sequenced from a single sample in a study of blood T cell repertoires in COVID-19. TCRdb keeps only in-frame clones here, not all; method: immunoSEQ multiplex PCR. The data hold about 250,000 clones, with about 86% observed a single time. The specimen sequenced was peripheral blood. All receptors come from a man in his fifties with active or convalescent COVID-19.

Here the CDR3 DNA reads TGTGCCAGCAGCTTCCTGGAGAAGGGGACCGGGGAGCTGTTTTTT. Amino acid sequence: CASSFLEKGTGELFF. V usage is TRBV5-4 and J usage is TRBJ2-2; a weak D match, TRBD1 (5 bases). V gave up 2 bases and J gave up 5 bases, with 13 bases separating them. CDR3 size: 15 residues. Germline V CDR1 and CDR2: SGHNT, YYREEE (reference sequence).

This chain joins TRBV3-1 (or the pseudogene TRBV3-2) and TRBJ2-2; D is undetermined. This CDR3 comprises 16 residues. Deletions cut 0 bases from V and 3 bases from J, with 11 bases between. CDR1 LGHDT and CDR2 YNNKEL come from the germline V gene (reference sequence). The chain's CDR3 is CASSQDLTADTGELFF. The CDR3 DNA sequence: TGTGCCAGCAGCCAAGATCTTACGGCGGACACCGGGGAGCTGTTTTTT.

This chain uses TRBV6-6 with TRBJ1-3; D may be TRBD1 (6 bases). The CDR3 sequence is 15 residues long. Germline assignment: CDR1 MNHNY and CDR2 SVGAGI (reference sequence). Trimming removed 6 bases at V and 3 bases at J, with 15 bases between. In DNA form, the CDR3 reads TGTGCCAGCAGGCCACAGGGCTCGCTTGGAAACACCATATATTTT. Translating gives CASRPQGSLGNTIYF.

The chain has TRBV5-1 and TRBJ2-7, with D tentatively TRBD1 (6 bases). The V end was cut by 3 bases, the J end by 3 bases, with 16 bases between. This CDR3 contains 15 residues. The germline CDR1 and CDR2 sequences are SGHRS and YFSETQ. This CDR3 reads CASSSQQGFHYEQYF. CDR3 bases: TGCGCCAGCAGCTCCCAACAGGGTTTCCACTACGAGCAGTACTTC.

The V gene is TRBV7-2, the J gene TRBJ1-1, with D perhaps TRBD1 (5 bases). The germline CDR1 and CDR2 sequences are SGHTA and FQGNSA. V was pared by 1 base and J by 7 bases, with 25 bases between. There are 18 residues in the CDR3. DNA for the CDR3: TGTGCCAGCAGCTTAGACCCATTACGGCAGGGTATTAATTTTGAAGCTTTCTTT. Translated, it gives CASSLDPLRQGINFEAFF.

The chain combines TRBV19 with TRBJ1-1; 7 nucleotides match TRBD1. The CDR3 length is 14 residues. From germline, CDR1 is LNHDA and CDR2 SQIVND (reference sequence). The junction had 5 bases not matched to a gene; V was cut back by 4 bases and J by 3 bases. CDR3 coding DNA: TGTGCCAGTAGTACCCGGACAGGCTACACTGAAGCTTTCTTT. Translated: CASSTRTGYTEAFF.

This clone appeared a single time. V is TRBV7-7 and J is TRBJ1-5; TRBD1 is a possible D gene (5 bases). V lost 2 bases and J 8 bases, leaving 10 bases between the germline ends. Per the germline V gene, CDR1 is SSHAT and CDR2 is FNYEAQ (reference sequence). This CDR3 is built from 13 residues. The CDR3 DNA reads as TGTGCCAGCAGCTTAATGGTAGGGGAGCCCCAGCATTTT. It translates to CASSLMVGEPQHF.

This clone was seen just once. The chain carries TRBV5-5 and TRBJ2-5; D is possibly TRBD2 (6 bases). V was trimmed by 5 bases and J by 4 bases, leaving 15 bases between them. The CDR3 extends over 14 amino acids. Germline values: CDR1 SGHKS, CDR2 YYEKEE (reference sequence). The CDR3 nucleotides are TGTGCCAGCAGTAGCTCGGGGCGGGGAGAGACCCAGTACTTC. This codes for CASSSSGRGETQYF.

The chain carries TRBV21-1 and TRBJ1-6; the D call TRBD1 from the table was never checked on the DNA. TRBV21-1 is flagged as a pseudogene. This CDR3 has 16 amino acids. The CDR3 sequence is CASSKIPRGGGSPLHF. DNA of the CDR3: TGTGCCAGCAGCAAGATTCCCAGGGGTGGGGGTTCACCCCTCCACTTT.

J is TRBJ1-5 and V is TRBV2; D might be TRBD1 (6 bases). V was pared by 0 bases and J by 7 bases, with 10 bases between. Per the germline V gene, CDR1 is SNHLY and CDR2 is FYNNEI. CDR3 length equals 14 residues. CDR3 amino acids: CASSEARGAQPQHF. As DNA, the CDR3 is TGTGCCAGCAGTGAAGCGCGGGGGGCCCAGCCCCAGCATTTT. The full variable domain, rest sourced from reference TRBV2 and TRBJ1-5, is EPEVTQTPSHQVTQMGQEVILRCVPISNHLYFYWYRQILGQKVEFLVSFYNNEISEKSEIFDDQFSVERPDGSNFTLKIRSTKLEDSAMYFCASSEARGAQPQHFGDGTRLSIL.

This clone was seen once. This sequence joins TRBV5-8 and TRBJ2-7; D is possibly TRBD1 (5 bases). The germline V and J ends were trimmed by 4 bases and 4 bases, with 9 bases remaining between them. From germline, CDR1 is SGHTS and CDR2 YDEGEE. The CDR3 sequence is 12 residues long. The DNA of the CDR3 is TGTGCCAGCAGCCCAGGGTTGTACGAGCAGTACTTC. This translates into CASSPGLYEQYF.

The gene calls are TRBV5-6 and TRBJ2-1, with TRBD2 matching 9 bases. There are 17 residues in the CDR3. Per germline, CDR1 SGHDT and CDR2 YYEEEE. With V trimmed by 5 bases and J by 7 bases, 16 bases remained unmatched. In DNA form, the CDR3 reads TGTGCCAGCAGTCTCTCCTATGGGGAGCGGGGGGTAAATGAGCAGTTCTTC. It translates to CASSLSYGERGVNEQFF.

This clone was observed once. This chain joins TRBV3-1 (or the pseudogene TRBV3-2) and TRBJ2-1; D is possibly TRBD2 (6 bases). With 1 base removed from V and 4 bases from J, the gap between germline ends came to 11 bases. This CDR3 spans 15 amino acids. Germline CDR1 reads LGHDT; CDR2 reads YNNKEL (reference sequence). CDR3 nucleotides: TGTGCCAGCAGCCAAGTGTCAGCGGGTTACAATGAGCAGTTCTTC. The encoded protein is CASSQVSAGYNEQFF.

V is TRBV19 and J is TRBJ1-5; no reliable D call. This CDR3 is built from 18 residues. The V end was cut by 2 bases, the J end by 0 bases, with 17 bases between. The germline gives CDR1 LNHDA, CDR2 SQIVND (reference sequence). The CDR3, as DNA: TGTGCCAGTAGTATAAATTGGCACGATCGGGATAGCAATCAGCCCCAGCATTTT. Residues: CASSINWHDRDSNQPQHF.

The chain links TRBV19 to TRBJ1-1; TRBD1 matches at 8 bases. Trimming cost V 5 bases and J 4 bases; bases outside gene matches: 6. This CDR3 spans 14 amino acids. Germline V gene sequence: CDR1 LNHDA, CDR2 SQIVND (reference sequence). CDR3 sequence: CASSGQGYATEAFF. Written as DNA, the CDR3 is TGTGCCAGTAGTGGACAGGGATATGCCACTGAAGCTTTCTTT.

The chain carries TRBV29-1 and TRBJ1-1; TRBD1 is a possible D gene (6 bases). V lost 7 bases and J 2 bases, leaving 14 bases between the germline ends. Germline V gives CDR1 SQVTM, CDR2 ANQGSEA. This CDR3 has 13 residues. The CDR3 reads CSAFKGGNTEAFF. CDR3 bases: TGCAGCGCCTTTAAAGGGGGAAACACTGAAGCTTTCTTT.

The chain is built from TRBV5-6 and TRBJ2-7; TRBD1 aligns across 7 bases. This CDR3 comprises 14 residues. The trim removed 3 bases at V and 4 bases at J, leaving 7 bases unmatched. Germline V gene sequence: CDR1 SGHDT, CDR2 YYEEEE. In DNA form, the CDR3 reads TGTGCCAGCAGCTCGACAGGGCTGGGGTACGAGCAGTACTTC. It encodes CASSSTGLGYEQYF.

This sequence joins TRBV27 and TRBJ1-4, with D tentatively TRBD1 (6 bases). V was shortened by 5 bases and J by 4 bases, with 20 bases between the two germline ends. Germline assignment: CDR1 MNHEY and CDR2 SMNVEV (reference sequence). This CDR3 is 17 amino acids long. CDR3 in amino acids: CASSITHTGFGNEKLFF. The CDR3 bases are TGTGCCAGCAGTATAACCCACACAGGGTTTGGTAATGAAAAACTGTTTTTT.

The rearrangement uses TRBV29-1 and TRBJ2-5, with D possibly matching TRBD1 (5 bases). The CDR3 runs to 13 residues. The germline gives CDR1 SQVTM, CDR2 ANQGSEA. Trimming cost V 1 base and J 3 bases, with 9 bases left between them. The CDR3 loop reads CSVEVTAKETQYF. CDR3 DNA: TGCAGCGTTGAAGTGACAGCGAAAGAGACCCAGTACTTC. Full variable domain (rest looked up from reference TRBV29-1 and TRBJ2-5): SAVISQKPSRDICQRGTSLTIQCQVDSQVTMMFWYRQQPGQSLTLIATANQGSEATYESGFVIDKFPISRPNLTFSTLTVSNMSPEDSSIYLCSVEVTAKETQYFGPGTRLLVL.

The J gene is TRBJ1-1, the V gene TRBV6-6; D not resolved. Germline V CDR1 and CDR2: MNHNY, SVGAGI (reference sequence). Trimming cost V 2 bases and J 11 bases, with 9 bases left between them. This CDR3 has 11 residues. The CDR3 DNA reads TGTGCCAGCAGTTACGGAGAGTGGGCTTTCTTT. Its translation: CASSYGEWAFF.

CDR3 sequence (DNA): TGTGCCAGCAGCTCGACAGGGGGCTCCTACAATGAGCAGTTCTTC. Its protein is CASSSTGGSYNEQFF. V usage is TRBV7-2 and J usage is TRBJ2-1, with 9 bases that match TRBD1. Trimming at V came to 4 bases and at J to 0 bases, leaving 1 base not matched to a gene. Germline V gene lookup returns CDR1 SGHTA and CDR2 FQGNSA. The CDR3 contains 15 residues.